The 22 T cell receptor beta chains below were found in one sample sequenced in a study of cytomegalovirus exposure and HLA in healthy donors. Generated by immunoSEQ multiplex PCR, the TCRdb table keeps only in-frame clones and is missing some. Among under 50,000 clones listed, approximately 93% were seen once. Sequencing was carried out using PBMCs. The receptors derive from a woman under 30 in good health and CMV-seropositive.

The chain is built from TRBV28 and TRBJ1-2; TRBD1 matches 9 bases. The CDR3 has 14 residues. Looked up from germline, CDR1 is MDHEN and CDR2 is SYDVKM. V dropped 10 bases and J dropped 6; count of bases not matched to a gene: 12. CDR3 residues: CAIMSRDRADGYTF. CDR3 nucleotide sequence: TGTGCCATCATGTCCCGGGACAGGGCCGATGGCTACACCTTC.

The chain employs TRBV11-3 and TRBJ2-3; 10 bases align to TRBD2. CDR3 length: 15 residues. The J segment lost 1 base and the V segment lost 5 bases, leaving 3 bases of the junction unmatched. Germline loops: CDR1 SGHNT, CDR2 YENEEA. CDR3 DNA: TGTGCCAGCAGCCGCGGACTAGCGGGCACAGATACGCAGTATTTT. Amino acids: CASSRGLAGTDTQYF.

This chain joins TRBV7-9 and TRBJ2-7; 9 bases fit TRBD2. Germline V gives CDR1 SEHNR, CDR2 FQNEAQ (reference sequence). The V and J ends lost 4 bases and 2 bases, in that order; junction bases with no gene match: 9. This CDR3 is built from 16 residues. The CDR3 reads CASSSHSLAGAYEQYF. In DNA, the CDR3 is TGTGCCAGCAGCTCCCACAGCTTAGCGGGAGCCTACGAGCAGTACTTC.

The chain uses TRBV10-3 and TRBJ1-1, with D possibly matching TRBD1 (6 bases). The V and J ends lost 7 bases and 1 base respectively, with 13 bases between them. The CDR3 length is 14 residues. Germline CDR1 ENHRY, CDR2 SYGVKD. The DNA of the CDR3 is TGTGCCATCAAGGACAGCTTCACGAACACTGAAGCTTTCTTT. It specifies CAIKDSFTNTEAFF.

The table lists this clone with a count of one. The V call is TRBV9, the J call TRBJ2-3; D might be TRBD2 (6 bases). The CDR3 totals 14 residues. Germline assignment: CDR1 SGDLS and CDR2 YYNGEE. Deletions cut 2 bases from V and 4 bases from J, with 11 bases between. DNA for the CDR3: TGTGCCAGCAGCGTCTCGGGGGTCCCAGATACGCAGTATTTT. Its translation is CASSVSGVPDTQYF.

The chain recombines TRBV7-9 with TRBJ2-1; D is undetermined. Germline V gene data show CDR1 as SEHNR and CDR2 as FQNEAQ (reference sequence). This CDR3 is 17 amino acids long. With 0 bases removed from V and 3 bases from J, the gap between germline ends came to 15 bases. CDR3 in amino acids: CASSLASPAPVYNEQFF. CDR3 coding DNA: TGTGCCAGCAGCTTAGCGTCACCAGCGCCAGTCTACAATGAGCAGTTCTTC. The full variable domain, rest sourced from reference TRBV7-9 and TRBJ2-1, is DTGVSQNPRHKITKRGQNVTFRCDPISEHNRLYWYRQTLGQGPEFLTYFQNEAQLEKSRLLSDRFSAERPKGSFSTLEIQRTEQGDSAMYLCASSLASPAPVYNEQFFGPGTRLTVL.

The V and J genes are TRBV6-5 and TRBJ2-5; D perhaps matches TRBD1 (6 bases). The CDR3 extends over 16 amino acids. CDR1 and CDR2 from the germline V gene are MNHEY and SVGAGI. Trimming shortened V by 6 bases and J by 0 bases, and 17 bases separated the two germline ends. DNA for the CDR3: TGTGCCAGCAGATACCGGGTCACAGGGAACCAAGAGACCCAGTACTTC. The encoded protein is CASRYRVTGNQETQYF.

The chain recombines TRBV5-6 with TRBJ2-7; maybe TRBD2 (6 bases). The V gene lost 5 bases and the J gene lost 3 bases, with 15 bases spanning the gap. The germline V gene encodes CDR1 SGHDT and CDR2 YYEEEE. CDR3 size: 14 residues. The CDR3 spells CASRLVGSGYEQYF. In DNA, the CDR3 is TGTGCCAGCAGGCTCGTTGGTAGCGGCTACGAGCAGTACTTC.

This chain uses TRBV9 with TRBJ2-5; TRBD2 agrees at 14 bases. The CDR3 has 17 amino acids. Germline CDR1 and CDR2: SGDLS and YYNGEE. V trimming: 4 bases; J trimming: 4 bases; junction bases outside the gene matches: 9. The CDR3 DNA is TGTGCCAGCAGCTCGCTCTGGGGACTAGCGGGAGCAGAGACCCAGTACTTC. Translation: CASSSLWGLAGAETQYF. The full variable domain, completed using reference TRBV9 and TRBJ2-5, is DSGVTQTPKHLITATGQRVTLRCSPRSGDLSVYWYQQSLDQGLQFLIQYYNGEERAKGNILERFSAQQFPDLHSELNLSSLELGDSALYFCASSSLWGLAGAETQYFGPGTRLLVL.

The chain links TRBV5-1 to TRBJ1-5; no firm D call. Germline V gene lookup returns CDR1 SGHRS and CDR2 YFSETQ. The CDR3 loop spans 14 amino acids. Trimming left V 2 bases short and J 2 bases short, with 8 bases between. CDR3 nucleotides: TGCGCCAGCAGCTTTGTGCCGGGCAATCAGCCCCAGCATTTT. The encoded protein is CASSFVPGNQPQHF. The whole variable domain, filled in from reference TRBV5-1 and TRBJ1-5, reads KAGVTQTPRYLIKTRGQQVTLSCSPISGHRSVSWYQQTPGQGLQFLFEYFSETQRNKGNFPGRFSGRQFSNSRSEMNVSTLELGDSALYLCASSFVPGNQPQHFGDGTRLSIL.

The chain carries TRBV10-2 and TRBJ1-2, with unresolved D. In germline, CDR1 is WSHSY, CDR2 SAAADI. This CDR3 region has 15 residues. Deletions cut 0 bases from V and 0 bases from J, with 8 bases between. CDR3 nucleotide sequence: TGCGCCAGCAGTGAGTCCCGTATCTCTAACTATGGCTACACCTTC. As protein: CASSESRISNYGYTF.

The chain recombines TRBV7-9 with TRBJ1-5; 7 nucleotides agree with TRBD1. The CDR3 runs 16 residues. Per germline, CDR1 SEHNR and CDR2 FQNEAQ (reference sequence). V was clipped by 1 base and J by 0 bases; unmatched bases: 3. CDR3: CASSLGTGPSNQPQHF. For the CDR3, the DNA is TGTGCCAGCAGCTTAGGGACAGGCCCTAGCAATCAGCCCCAGCATTTT.

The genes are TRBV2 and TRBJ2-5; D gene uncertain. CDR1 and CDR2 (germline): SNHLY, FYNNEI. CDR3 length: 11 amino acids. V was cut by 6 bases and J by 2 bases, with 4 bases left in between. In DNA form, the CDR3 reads TGTGCCAGCAGCTTACAAGAGACCCAGTACTTC. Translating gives CASSLQETQYF.

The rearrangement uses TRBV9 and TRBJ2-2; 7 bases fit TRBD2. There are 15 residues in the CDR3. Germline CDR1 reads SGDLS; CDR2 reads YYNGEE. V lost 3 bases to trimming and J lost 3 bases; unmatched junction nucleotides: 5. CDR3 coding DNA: TGTGCCAGCAGCGCGGGGCGGGAGTACACCGGGGAGCTGTTTTTT. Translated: CASSAGREYTGELFF.

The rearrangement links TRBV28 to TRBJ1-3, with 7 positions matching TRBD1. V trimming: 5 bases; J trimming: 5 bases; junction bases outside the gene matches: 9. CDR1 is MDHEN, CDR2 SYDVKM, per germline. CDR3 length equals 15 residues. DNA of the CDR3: TGTGCCAGCAGTGAGTCCGGGACAGTGAGAAACACCATATATTTT. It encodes CASSESGTVRNTIYF.

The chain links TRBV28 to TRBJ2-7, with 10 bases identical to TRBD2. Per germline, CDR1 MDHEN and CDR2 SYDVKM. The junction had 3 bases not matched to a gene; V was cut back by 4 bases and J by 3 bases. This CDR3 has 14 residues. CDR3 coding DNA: TGTGCCAGCAGTTCCCAGCGGGAGGGCTACGAGCAGTACTTC. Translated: CASSSQREGYEQYF.

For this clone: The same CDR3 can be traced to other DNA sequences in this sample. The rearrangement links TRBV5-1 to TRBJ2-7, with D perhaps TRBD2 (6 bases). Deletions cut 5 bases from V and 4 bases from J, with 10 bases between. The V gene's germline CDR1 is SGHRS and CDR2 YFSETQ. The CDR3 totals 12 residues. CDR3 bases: TGCGCCAGCAGTCCCGGGAGATACGAGCAGTACTTC. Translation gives CASSPGRYEQYF.

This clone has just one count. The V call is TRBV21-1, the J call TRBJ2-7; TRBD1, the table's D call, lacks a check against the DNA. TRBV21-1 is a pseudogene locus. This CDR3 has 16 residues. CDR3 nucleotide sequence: TGTGCCAGCAGCAAAGGTCTGGCTAGCACCAGGGGCGAGCAGTACTTC. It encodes CASSKGLASTRGEQYF.

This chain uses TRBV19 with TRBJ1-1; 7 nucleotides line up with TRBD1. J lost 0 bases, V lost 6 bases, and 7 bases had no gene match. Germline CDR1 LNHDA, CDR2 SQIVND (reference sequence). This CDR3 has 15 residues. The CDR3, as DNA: TGTGCCAGTAGGCCCATGACAGGGTTGAACACTGAAGCTTTCTTT. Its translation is CASRPMTGLNTEAFF.

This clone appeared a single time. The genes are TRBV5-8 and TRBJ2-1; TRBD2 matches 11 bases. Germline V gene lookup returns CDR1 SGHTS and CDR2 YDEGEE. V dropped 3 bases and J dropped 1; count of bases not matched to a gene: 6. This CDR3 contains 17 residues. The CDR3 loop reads CASSSNLAGGSYNEQFF. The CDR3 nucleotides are TGTGCCAGCAGCTCTAATCTAGCGGGAGGTTCCTACAATGAGCAGTTCTTC.

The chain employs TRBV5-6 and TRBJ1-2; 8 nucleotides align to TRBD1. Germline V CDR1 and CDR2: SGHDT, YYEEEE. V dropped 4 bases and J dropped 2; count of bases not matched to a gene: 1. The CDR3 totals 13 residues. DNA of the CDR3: TGTGCCAGCAGCCGGACAGGGAACTATGGCTACACCTTC. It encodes CASSRTGNYGYTF.

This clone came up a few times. The CDR3 loop reads CASSATPGGGYTF. The CDR3 region has the DNA TGTGCCAGCAGTGCGACCCCGGGGGGTGGCTACACCTTC. The chain couples TRBV27 to TRBJ1-2, with TRBD1 as a possible D gene (5 bases). Germline values: CDR1 MNHEY, CDR2 SMNVEV (reference sequence). The CDR3 length is 13 residues. V dropped 5 bases and J dropped 7 bases, with 14 bases sitting between them.